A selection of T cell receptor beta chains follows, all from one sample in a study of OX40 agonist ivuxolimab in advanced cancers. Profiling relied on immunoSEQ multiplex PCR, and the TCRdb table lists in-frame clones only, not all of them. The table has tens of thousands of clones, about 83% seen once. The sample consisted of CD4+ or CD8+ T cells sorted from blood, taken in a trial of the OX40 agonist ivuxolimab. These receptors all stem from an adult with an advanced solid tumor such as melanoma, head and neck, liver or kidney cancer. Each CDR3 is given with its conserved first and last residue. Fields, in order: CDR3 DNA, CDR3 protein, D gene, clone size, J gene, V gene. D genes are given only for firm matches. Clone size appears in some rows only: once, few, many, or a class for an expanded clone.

DNA: TGTGCCAGCAGGGAAAGGGGGGAGGGTCAGCCCCAGCATTTT
CDR3: CASRERGEGQPQHF
D: .
size: .
J: TRBJ1-5
V: TRBV6-5

DNA: TGTGCCAGCAGCCTAACCCCCGTCCGGGACCCGGGGACCTACGAGCAGTACTTC
CDR3: CASSLTPVRDPGTYEQYF
D: .
size: .
J: TRBJ2-7
V: TRBV7-6

DNA: TGTGCCAGCAGCTCCAGAACCAGGGTTACCTACGAGCAGTACTTC
CDR3: CASSSRTRVTYEQYF
D: .
size: .
J: TRBJ2-7
V: TRBV7-2

DNA: TGTGCCAGCAGCTCCCTCTCTGAAAACGAGCAGTACTTC
CDR3: CASSSLSENEQYF
D: .
size: .
J: TRBJ2-7
V: TRBV7-8

DNA: TGTGCCAGCAGTTTTCAGTACAGGGGCTACGAGCAGTACTTC
CDR3: CASSFQYRGYEQYF
D: TRBD1
size: .
J: TRBJ2-7
V: TRBV27

DNA: TGTGCTAGTGGTTTGGACAGGGAACTCGAAGCTTTCTTT
CDR3: CASGLDRELEAFF
D: .
size: few
J: TRBJ1-1
V: TRBV12-5

DNA: TGTGCCAGCAGCCCAGAATGGGGAGGACAAGAGACCCAGTACTTC
CDR3: CASSPEWGGQETQYF
D: .
size: .
J: TRBJ2-5
V: TRBV14

DNA: TGTGCCAGCAGTTACCAGCCGGGGAGCTCCTACGAGCAGTACTTC
CDR3: CASSYQPGSSYEQYF
D: .
size: .
J: TRBJ2-7
V: TRBV6-5

DNA: TGCAGCGTTGAGGGGGGGAACGAGCAGTACTTC
CDR3: CSVEGGNEQYF
D: TRBD2
size: .
J: TRBJ2-7
V: TRBV29-1

DNA: TGCGCCAGCAGCCTCCCTTATTCTGGAAACACCATATATTTT
CDR3: CASSLPYSGNTIYF
D: .
size: .
J: TRBJ1-3
V: TRBV4-1

DNA: TGTGCCACTTCGATATCTCTCGGAAACACTGAAGCTTTCTTT
CDR3: CATSISLGNTEAFF
D: .
size: .
J: TRBJ1-1
V: TRBV19

DNA: TGCGCCAGCAGCCAAGAAGTTGCAGCAACCTACGAGCAGTACTTC
CDR3: CASSQEVAATYEQYF
D: .
size: .
J: TRBJ2-7
V: TRBV4-1

DNA: TGTGCCAGCAGCCCCGTTCTAGCGGGCCTCCCAGATACGCAGTATTTT
CDR3: CASSPVLAGLPDTQYF
D: TRBD2
size: .
J: TRBJ2-3
V: TRBV7-2

DNA: TGTGCCAGCAGTGAAGGTGCTAGCGGGGGGCCCACAGATACGCAGTATTTT
CDR3: CASSEGASGGPTDTQYF
D: TRBD2
size: .
J: TRBJ2-3
V: TRBV2

DNA: TGCGCCAGCAGCCGGGACAGAGGCTACGAGCAGTACTTC
CDR3: CASSRDRGYEQYF
D: TRBD1
size: once
J: TRBJ2-7
V: TRBV4-3

DNA: TGTGCCAGCAGCGTAGAAAGCGGGGGGTCCACCGGGGAGCTGTTTTTT
CDR3: CASSVESGGSTGELFF
D: TRBD2
size: .
J: TRBJ2-2
V: TRBV9

DNA: TGTGCCAGCAGTAGAACAGGGTCCCCCGGGGAGCTGTTTTTT
CDR3: CASSRTGSPGELFF
D: .
size: .
J: TRBJ2-2
V: TRBV9

DNA: TGTGCCAGCAGTTTAGCTGGAGCCATCTACGAGCAGTACTTC
CDR3: CASSLAGAIYEQYF
D: .
size: once
J: TRBJ2-7
V: TRBV6-6

DNA: TGTGCCAGCAGCCAATCGGGCGAAAGTGAAAAACTGTTTTTT
CDR3: CASSQSGESEKLFF
D: .
size: .
J: TRBJ1-4
V: TRBV4-2

DNA: TGTGCCAGCAGTGACTCGCCTAGCGGGGGGCAGGGGGAGCAGTTCTTC
CDR3: CASSDSPSGGQGEQFF
D: TRBD2
size: .
J: TRBJ2-1
V: TRBV6-4

DNA: TGTGCCAGCAGCCCCCGCGGGGCCATAGATACGCAGTATTTT
CDR3: CASSPRGAIDTQYF
D: .
size: .
J: TRBJ2-3
V: TRBV5-4

DNA: TGTGCCATACCAGATGGCTACACCTTC
CDR3: CAIPDGYTF
D: .
size: .
J: TRBJ1-2
V: TRBV2

DNA: TGTGCCAGCAGTCCCCTCGTCCAGGGGTCTGAAGCTTTCTTT
CDR3: CASSPLVQGSEAFF
D: .
size: once
J: TRBJ1-1
V: TRBV7-2

DNA: TGTGCCAGCAGCTCTGGACTAGCGGGGGGCACAGATACGCAGTATTTT
CDR3: CASSSGLAGGTDTQYF
D: TRBD2
size: .
J: TRBJ2-3
V: TRBV7-9

DNA: TGTGCCAGCAGTTACGGTTTAGCCGGGGAGCTGTTTTTT
CDR3: CASSYGLAGELFF
D: .
size: .
J: TRBJ2-2
V: TRBV6-5

DNA: TGCGCCAGCAGCCAAGTAATACAGGGGGGGCGTCGGAACACTGAAGCTTTCTTT
CDR3: CASSQVIQGGRRNTEAFF
D: TRBD1
size: .
J: TRBJ1-1
V: TRBV4-3

DNA: TGCGCCAGCAGAGCCGACAGCTACGAGCAGTACTTC
CDR3: CASRADSYEQYF
D: .
size: .
J: TRBJ2-7
V: TRBV5-1

DNA: TGTGCCAGCAGCCCCTGGGGGGGGTCTTACAATGAGCAGTTCTTC
CDR3: CASSPWGGSYNEQFF
D: TRBD2
size: .
J: TRBJ2-1
V: TRBV14

DNA: TGTGCCAGCGTAGACACGATGGGAGAGACCCAGTACTTC
CDR3: CASVDTMGETQYF
D: .
size: once
J: TRBJ2-5
V: TRBV7-8

DNA: TGCGCCAGCAGCCAAGTTCTCGCGGGGGGGCCCATGGACATTCAGTACTTC
CDR3: CASSQVLAGGPMDIQYF
D: TRBD2
size: .
J: TRBJ2-4
V: TRBV4-3

DNA: TGTGCCAGCAGCTTACGGGGGGGAACAGATACGCAGTATTTT
CDR3: CASSLRGGTDTQYF
D: TRBD2
size: once
J: TRBJ2-3
V: TRBV11-2

DNA: TGCGCCAGCAGCCAAGACCATCTCAGAGACAGGGGTGTGGAGACCCAGTACTTC
CDR3: CASSQDHLRDRGVETQYF
D: TRBD1
size: .
J: TRBJ2-5
V: TRBV4-3

DNA: TGTGCCGGCAGCCGGGTGGCTAGCGGGGGCCACTACAATGAGCAGTTCTTC
CDR3: CAGSRVASGGHYNEQFF
D: TRBD2
size: .
J: TRBJ2-1
V: TRBV7-8

DNA: TGTGCCAGCAGCCTATACGGGACATACACCGGGGAGCTGTTTTTT
CDR3: CASSLYGTYTGELFF
D: .
size: .
J: TRBJ2-2
V: TRBV27

DNA: TGTGCCAGCGGGAGGACCGGGGAGCTGTTTTTT
CDR3: CASGRTGELFF
D: .
size: .
J: TRBJ2-2
V: TRBV6-1

DNA: TGTGCCAGCAGTAACCGACTGGACAATGAGCAGTTCTTC
CDR3: CASSNRLDNEQFF
D: .
size: .
J: TRBJ2-1
V: TRBV7-6

DNA: TGCGCCAGCAGCAGCACGCGGCGCGGGGGGACTCACACAGATACGCAGTATTTT
CDR3: CASSSTRRGGTHTDTQYF
D: TRBD2
size: .
J: TRBJ2-3
V: TRBV4-3

DNA: TGTGCCAGCAACACCGGACTTTATAATTCACCCCTCCACTTT
CDR3: CASNTGLYNSPLHF
D: .
size: .
J: TRBJ1-6
V: TRBV6-5

DNA: TGTGCCAGCAGTGAAGCGTCAGGGGTCCCAGTGCCCCAGCATTTT
CDR3: CASSEASGVPVPQHF
D: .
size: .
J: TRBJ1-5
V: TRBV6-1

DNA: TGCGCCAGCAGCCAAGATCCAGGGGCGGAAGGCTCTGGAAACACCATATATTTT
CDR3: CASSQDPGAEGSGNTIYF
D: .
size: .
J: TRBJ1-3
V: TRBV4-3

DNA: TGTGCCAGCAGCTTTGGCAGCCAAGAGACCCAGTACTTC
CDR3: CASSFGSQETQYF
D: .
size: .
J: TRBJ2-5
V: TRBV5-6

DNA: TGTGCCAGCAGTGAAGGGTCAGGGGATTACACTGAAGCTTTCTTT
CDR3: CASSEGSGDYTEAFF
D: .
size: medium-sized
J: TRBJ1-1
V: TRBV25-1

DNA: TGTGCCAGCAGTTTAGGATATAATTCACCCCTCCACTTT
CDR3: CASSLGYNSPLHF
D: .
size: .
J: TRBJ1-6
V: TRBV27

DNA: TGTGCCAGCAGGCTGTCCCGGACAGGTCTCAATCAGCCCCAGCATTTT
CDR3: CASRLSRTGLNQPQHF
D: TRBD1
size: .
J: TRBJ1-5
V: TRBV27

DNA: TGTGCCAGCAGCTTGGCCCTGGTCGGGAGAATCGCCTACGAGCAGTACTTC
CDR3: CASSLALVGRIAYEQYF
D: .
size: .
J: TRBJ2-7
V: TRBV7-8

DNA: TGTGCCAGCAGCAATGGGGGACTTAGCAATCAGCCCCAGCATTTT
CDR3: CASSNGGLSNQPQHF
D: .
size: few
J: TRBJ1-5
V: TRBV5-6

DNA: TGTGCCAGCAGCTTAGTGAGCCCTAGGAACACTGAAGCTTTCTTT
CDR3: CASSLVSPRNTEAFF
D: .
size: .
J: TRBJ1-1
V: TRBV5-6

DNA: TGTGCCAGCTCACCATTCCATTCAACTAATGAAAAACTGTTTTTT
CDR3: CASSPFHSTNEKLFF
D: .
size: few
J: TRBJ1-4
V: TRBV18

DNA: TGTGCCAGCAGCCCGGCAATGGAAGCTTTCTTT
CDR3: CASSPAMEAFF
D: .
size: few
J: TRBJ1-1
V: TRBV7-9

DNA: TGTGCCAGCAGCTCTGAAGGGATCGAGCAGTACTTC
CDR3: CASSSEGIEQYF
D: .
size: .
J: TRBJ2-7
V: TRBV5-4

DNA: TGTGCCAGCAGCTTGGTCCAGGGCCAACTTTCCTACGAGCAGTACTTC
CDR3: CASSLVQGQLSYEQYF
D: .
size: .
J: TRBJ2-7
V: TRBV5-5

DNA: TGTGCCAGCAGCGCCGGGGGCGCGTCAATAGGCTACACCTTC
CDR3: CASSAGGASIGYTF
D: .
size: once
J: TRBJ1-2
V: TRBV9

DNA: TGTGCCAGCAGCTTGGCCGGCACGAACACTGAAGCTTTCTTT
CDR3: CASSLAGTNTEAFF
D: .
size: once
J: TRBJ1-1
V: TRBV5-5

DNA: TGCAGCGTCCGCGGTAACTACGAGCAGTACTTC
CDR3: CSVRGNYEQYF
D: .
size: .
J: TRBJ2-7
V: TRBV29-1

DNA: TGCGCCAGCAGCTTGGAGACAGGGAACTATGGCTACACCTTC
CDR3: CASSLETGNYGYTF
D: TRBD1
size: .
J: TRBJ1-2
V: TRBV5-1